These 5 T cell receptor beta chains came from one sample sequenced in a study of immune evolution from preneoplasia to lung adenocarcinoma (dated by TCRdb to the early 2020s). Library generation was performed with the immunoSEQ multiplex PCR assay. TCRdb carries this immuneACCESS record with in-frame sequences only. Its versions omit some clonotypes, under half of them owing to an unresolved V gene in the studies checked, with the rest unexplained. This sample holds over 30,000 clones; about 74% were observed only once. Clones ranked in the top ten supply 6% to 7% of the sample. The sequenced sample was FFPE invasive lung adenocarcinoma tissue. The label giving this sample's cell subset or site can be read as: frankly invasive lung adenocarcinoma (ADC). The receptors shown here come from a person between 60 and 69 years old with lung adenocarcinoma.

The count of this clone is one. This chain links TRBV6-5 with TRBJ2-7; no firm D call. Trimming left V 8 bases short and J 0 bases short, with 17 bases between. Germline loops: CDR1 MNHEY, CDR2 SVGAGI. The CDR3 spans 15 residues. The CDR3 region has the DNA TGTGCCAGCTTTGCATACGGGTCGAGCTCCTACGAGCAGTACTTC. This sequence encodes CASFAYGSSSYEQYF.

The chain uses TRBV7-9 and TRBJ1-4; no firm D call. The CDR3 is 11 residues long. Trimming took off 1 base at V and 6 bases at J, with 0 bases between the two ends. The V gene's germline CDR1 is SEHNR and CDR2 FQNEAQ (reference sequence). CDR3 protein: CASSLDEKLFF. The CDR3, as DNA: TGTGCCAGCAGCTTAGATGAAAAACTGTTTTTT.

The chain is built from TRBV2 and TRBJ2-5; TRBD1 agrees at 9 bases. This CDR3 is 13 amino acids long. V lost 4 bases to trimming and J lost 5 bases; unmatched junction nucleotides: 2. Germline V gives CDR1 SNHLY, CDR2 FYNNEI. The CDR3 DNA follows: TGTGCCAGCAGTGGAGGACAGGGGGAGACCCAGTACTTC. It encodes CASSGGQGETQYF.

The chain is built from TRBV9 and TRBJ2-5, with 8 bases identical to TRBD1. Trimming removed 0 bases from V and 5 bases from J; junction bases left unmatched: 9. The CDR3 extends over 16 amino acids. Germline loops: CDR1 SGDLS, CDR2 YYNGEE. CDR3: CASSVEGQGKGETQYF. In nucleotides, the CDR3 is TGTGCCAGCAGCGTAGAAGGACAGGGAAAGGGCGAGACCCAGTACTTC.

On this clone: The same CDR3 is also encoded by other DNA sequences in this sample. The chain links TRBV11-2 to TRBJ1-3; no definite D call. V was cut by 3 bases and J by 4 bases, with 4 bases left in between. The CDR3 runs 12 residues. Germline CDR1 reads SGHAT; CDR2 reads FQNNGV. CDR3 nucleotides: TGTGCCAGCAGCTTGGGGGGAAACACCATATATTTT. Amino acid sequence: CASSLGGNTIYF.